The 9 T cell receptor beta chains given below trace back to one sample, sequenced in a study of T cell repertoires in ileal Crohn's disease. Time point noted: inflamed ileum from the surgical specimen. Here immunoSEQ multiplex PCR was the method, and the copy in TCRdb shows in-frame clones only, minus some. The sample gives 13,000 to 15,000 clones, less than 80% of which show up once; approximately 14% is in the top ten. Sequencing was performed on ileal tissue. These receptors were collected from an adult with Crohn's disease.

The chain has TRBV10-3 and TRBJ1-1, with D perhaps TRBD1 (6 bases). CDR3 length equals 13 residues. V was pared by 0 bases and J by 7 bases, with 9 bases between. The germline V gene encodes CDR1 ENHRY and CDR2 SYGVKD. The CDR3 protein is CAISESGTIEAFF. The CDR3 coding sequence is TGTGCCATCAGTGAGTCGGGGACAATTGAAGCTTTCTTT.

The chain couples TRBV6-6 to TRBJ1-3, with 9 bases identical to TRBD1. CDR1 and CDR2 (germline): MNHNY, SVGAGI (reference sequence). This CDR3 is 12 amino acids long. Trimming removed 6 bases from V and 8 bases from J; junction bases left unmatched: 2. DNA for the CDR3: TGTGCCAGCAGGCGGACAGGGGACACCATATATTTT. This codes for CASRRTGDTIYF.

The J gene is TRBJ2-3, the V gene TRBV6-4; TRBD1 or TRBD2 may be the D gene (6 bases each). V was trimmed by 3 bases and J by 0 bases, leaving 13 bases between them. Germline assignment: CDR1 MRHNA and CDR2 SNTAGT. The CDR3 consists of 16 residues. The CDR3 loop is CASSDGTGTSTDTQYF. Written as DNA, the CDR3 is TGTGCCAGCAGTGATGGTACAGGGACTAGCACAGATACGCAGTATTTT.

The V and J genes are TRBV7-3 and TRBJ2-7, with 7 bases identical to TRBD2. This CDR3 region has 15 residues. Losses at the gene ends were 1 base for V and 0 bases for J; bases not matched to a gene: 3. Germline CDR1 is SGHTA and CDR2 is FQGTGA. In nucleotides, the CDR3 is TGTGCCAGCAGCTTAAATGGCGGGAGCTCCTACGAGCAGTACTTC. Its protein product is CASSLNGGSSYEQYF.

The CDR3 DNA reads as TGCGCCAGCACCCCAGGGGGGCCAATGAACACTGAAGCTTTCTTT. It specifies CASTPGGPMNTEAFF. J is TRBJ1-1 and V is TRBV5-1; 7 positions match TRBD1. Germline CDR1 reads SGHRS; CDR2 reads YFSETQ. This CDR3 is built from 15 residues. V lost 6 bases and J lost 0; bases outside the gene matches: 8.

The chain links TRBV19 to TRBJ2-1; the D gene is possibly TRBD1 (5 bases). CDR1 is LNHDA and CDR2 is SQIVND in the germline V gene (reference sequence). This CDR3 has 17 residues. The V end lost 0 bases, the J end lost 0 bases, and 12 bases lay between the germline ends. CDR3: CASSIDQDTSSYNEQFF. The DNA for the CDR3 is TGTGCCAGTAGTATAGATCAGGACACCAGCTCCTACAATGAGCAGTTCTTC.

The V gene is TRBV30, the J gene TRBJ1-5; D is ambiguous. Trimming took 4 bases from V and 7 from J, leaving 14 bases between them. Germline CDR1 reads GTSNPN; CDR2 reads SVGIG (reference sequence). This CDR3 region has 13 residues. In nucleotides, the CDR3 is TGTGCCTGGACCCCGGACCCTCGGCAGCCCCAGCATTTT. It is translated as CAWTPDPRQPQHF.

The gene calls are TRBV7-9 and TRBJ2-7; the D gene is possibly TRBD1 (5 bases). V lost 2 bases to trimming and J lost 3 bases, with 8 bases between them. In germline, CDR1 is SEHNR, CDR2 FQNEAQ (reference sequence). The CDR3 spans 13 residues. CDR3 sequence: CASSLSGYYEQYF. The CDR3 nucleotides are TGTGCCAGCAGCTTATCAGGGTACTACGAGCAGTACTTC.

The chain has TRBV5-8 and TRBJ1-6; 8 positions match TRBD1. The CDR3 contains 12 residues. The germline gives CDR1 SGHTS, CDR2 YDEGEE. The ends lost 9 bases at V and 7 bases at J; junction bases unmatched: 3. This CDR3 reads CATRTGNSPLHF. The CDR3 DNA reads TGTGCCACTCGGACAGGGAATTCACCCCTCCACTTT. Full variable domain (remainder filled in from reference TRBV5-8 and TRBJ1-6): EAGVTQSPTHLIKTRGQQATLRCSPISGHTSVYWYQQALGLGLQFLLWYDEGEERNRGNFPPRFSGRQFPNYSSELNVNALELEDSALYLCATRTGNSPLHFGNGTRLTVT.